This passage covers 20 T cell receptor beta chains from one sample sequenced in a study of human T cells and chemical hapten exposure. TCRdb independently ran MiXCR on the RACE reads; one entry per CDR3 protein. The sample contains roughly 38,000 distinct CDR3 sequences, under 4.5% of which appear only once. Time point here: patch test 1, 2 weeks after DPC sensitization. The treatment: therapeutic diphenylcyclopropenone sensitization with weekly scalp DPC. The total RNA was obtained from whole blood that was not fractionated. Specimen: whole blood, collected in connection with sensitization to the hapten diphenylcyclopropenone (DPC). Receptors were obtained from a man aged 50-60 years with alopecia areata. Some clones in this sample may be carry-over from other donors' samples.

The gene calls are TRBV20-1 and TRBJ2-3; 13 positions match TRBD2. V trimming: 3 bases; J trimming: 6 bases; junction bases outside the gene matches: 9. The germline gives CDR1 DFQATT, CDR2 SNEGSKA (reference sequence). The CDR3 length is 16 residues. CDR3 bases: TGCAGTGCTAGTCCAACTAGCGGGAGGGCGGGCGATACGCAGTATTTT. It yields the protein CSASPTSGRAGDTQYF.

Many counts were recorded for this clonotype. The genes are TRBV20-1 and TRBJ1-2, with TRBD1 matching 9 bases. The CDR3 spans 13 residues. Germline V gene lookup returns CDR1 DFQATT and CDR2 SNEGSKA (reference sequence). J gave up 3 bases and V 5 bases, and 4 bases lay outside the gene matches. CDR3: CSAPGQGDYGYTF. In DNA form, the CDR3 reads TGCAGTGCTCCGGGACAGGGAGACTATGGCTACACCTTC.

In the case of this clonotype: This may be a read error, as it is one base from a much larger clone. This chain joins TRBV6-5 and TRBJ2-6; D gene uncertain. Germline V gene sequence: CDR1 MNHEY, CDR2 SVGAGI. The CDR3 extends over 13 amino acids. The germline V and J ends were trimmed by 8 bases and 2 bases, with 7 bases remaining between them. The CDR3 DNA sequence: TGTGCCAGCCGAGTCCCTGGGGCCAACGTCCTGACTTTC. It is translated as CASRVPGANVLTF.

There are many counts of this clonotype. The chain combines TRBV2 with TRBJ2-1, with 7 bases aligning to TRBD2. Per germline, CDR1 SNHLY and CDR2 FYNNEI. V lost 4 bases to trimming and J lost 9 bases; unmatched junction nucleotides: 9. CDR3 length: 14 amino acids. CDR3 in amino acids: CASSVARERGEQFF. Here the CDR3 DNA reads TGTGCCAGCAGTGTTGCGCGGGAGAGGGGTGAGCAGTTCTTC.

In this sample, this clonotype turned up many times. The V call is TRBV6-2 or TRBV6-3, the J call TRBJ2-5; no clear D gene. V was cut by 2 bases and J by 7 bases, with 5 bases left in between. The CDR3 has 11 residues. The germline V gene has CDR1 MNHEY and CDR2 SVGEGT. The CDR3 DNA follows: TGTGCCAGCAGTTACGTCGTGACCCAGTACTTC. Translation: CASSYVVTQYF.

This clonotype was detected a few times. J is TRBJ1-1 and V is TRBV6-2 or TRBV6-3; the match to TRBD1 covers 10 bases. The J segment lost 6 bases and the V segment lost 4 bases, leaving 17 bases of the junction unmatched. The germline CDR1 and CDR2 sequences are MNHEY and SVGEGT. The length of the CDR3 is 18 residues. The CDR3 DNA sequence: TGTGCCAGCAGTTCACGTCCGGGACAGGGGCGTAGGATCGCTGAAGCTTTCTTT. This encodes CASSSRPGQGRRIAEAFF.

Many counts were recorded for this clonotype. The CDR3 region is CSVSQGRFTEAFF. CDR3 nucleotide sequence: TGCAGCGTCTCACAGGGGCGGTTCACTGAAGCTTTCTTT. This chain links TRBV29-1 with TRBJ1-1; 7 bases are shared with TRBD1. The trim removed 6 bases at V and 4 bases at J, leaving 8 bases unmatched. The CDR3 covers 13 residues. Per the germline V gene, CDR1 is SQVTM and CDR2 is ANQGSEA.

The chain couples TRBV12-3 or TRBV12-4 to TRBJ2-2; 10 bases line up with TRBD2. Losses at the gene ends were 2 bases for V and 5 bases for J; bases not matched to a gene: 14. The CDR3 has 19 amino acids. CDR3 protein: CASSLYSGLAGVRTGELFF. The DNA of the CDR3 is TGTGCCAGCAGTTTATATAGTGGGCTAGCGGGAGTAAGAACCGGGGAGCTGTTTTTT.

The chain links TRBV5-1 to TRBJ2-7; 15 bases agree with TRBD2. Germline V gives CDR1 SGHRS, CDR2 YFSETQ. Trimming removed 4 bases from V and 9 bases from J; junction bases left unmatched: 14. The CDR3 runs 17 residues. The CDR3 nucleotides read TGCGCCAGCAGCCCGCTCACCGCCGGACTAGCGGGAGGGGGGCAGTACTTC. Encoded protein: CASSPLTAGLAGGGQYF.

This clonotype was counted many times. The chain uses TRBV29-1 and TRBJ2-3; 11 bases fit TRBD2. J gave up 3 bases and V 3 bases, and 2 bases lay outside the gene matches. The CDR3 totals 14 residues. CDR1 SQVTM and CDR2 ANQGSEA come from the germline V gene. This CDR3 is CSVDLAGGTDTQYF. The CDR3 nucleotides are TGCAGCGTTGATCTAGCGGGAGGTACAGATACGCAGTATTTT.

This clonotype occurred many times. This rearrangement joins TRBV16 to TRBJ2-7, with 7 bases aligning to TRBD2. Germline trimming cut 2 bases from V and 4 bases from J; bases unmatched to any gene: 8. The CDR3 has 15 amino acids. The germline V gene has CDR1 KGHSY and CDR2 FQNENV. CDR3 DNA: TGTGCCAGCAGCCAAGTTAAGACCGGGAGGTACGAGCAGTACTTC. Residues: CASSQVKTGRYEQYF.

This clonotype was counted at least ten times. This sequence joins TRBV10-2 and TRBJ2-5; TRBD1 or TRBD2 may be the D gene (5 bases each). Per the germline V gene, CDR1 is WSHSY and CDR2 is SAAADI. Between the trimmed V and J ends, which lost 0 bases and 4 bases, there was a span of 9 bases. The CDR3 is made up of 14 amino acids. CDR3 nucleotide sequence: TGCGCCAGCAGTGAGTCGAGGGGCCGAGAGACCCAGTACTTC. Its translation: CASSESRGRETQYF.

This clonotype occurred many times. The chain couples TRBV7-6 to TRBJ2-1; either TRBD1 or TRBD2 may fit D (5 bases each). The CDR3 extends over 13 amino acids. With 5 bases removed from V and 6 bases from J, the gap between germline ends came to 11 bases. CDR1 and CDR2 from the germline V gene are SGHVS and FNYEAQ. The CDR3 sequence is CASSPGRINEQFF. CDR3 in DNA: TGTGCCAGCAGCCCGGGACGGATCAATGAGCAGTTCTTC.

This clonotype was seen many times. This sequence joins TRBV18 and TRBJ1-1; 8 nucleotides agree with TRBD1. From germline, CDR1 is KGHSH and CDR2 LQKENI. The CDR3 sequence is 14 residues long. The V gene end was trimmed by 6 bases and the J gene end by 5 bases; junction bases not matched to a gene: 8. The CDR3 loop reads CASSPGGADTEAFF. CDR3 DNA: TGTGCCAGCTCGCCAGGGGGCGCAGATACTGAAGCTTTCTTT.

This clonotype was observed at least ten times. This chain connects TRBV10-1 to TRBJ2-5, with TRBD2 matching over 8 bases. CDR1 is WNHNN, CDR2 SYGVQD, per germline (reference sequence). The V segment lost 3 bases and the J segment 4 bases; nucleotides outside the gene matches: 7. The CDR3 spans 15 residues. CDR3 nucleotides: TGCGCCAGCAGTGACGGGGGGGGCGGAGGAGAGACCCAGTACTTC. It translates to CASSDGGGGGETQYF.

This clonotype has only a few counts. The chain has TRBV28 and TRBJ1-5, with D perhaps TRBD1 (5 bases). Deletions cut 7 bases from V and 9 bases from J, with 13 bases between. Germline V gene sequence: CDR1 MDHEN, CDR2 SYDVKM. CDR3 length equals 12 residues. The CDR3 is CASIKGLGPQHF. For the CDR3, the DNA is TGTGCCAGCATTAAGGGGTTAGGGCCCCAGCATTTT. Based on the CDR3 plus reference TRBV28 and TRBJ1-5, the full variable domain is DVKVTQSSRYLVKRTGEKVFLECVQDMDHENMFWYRQDPGLGLRLIYFSYDVKMKEKGDIPEGYSVSREKKERFSLILESASTNQTSMYLCASIKGLGPQHFGDGTRLSIL.

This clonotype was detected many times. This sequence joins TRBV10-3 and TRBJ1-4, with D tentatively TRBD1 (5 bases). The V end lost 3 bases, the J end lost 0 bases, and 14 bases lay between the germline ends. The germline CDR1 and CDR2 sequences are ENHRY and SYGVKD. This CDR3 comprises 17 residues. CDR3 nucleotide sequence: TGTGCCATCAGTGAAGGAGGCGGAGGGGCAACTAATGAAAAACTGTTTTTT. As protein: CAISEGGGGATNEKLFF.

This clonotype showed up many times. DNA of the CDR3: TGTGCCTCATCGGGACTAGCATTCCCAGATACGCAGTATTTT. Its translation is CASSGLAFPDTQYF. V gene TRBV5-8 combines with J gene TRBJ2-3; 9 nucleotides match TRBD2. The germline gives CDR1 SGHTS, CDR2 YDEGEE. Unmatched junction bases numbered 10, after V lost 10 bases and J lost 4 bases. The CDR3 has 14 amino acids. The whole variable domain, filled in from reference TRBV5-8 and TRBJ2-3, reads EAGVTQSPTHLIKTRGQQATLRCSPISGHTSVYWYQQALGLGLQFLLWYDEGEERNRGNFPPRFSGRQFPNYSSELNVNALELEDSALYLCASSGLAFPDTQYFGPGTRLTVL.

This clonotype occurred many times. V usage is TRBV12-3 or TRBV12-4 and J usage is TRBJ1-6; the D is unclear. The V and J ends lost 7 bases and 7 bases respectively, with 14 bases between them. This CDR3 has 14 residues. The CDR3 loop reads CASTFRAANSPLHF. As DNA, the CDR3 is TGTGCCAGCACCTTCCGGGCCGCGAATTCACCCCTCCACTTT.

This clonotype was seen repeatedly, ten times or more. As DNA, the CDR3 is TGCGCCAGCAGCAGCGGAGACTATGGCTACACCTTC. This translates into CASSSGDYGYTF. The chain employs TRBV4-1 and TRBJ1-2; no reliable D call. This CDR3 has 12 amino acids. Trimming stripped 5 bases from V and 3 bases from J, with 7 bases between. Germline V lookup: CDR1 MGHRA, CDR2 YSYEKL.